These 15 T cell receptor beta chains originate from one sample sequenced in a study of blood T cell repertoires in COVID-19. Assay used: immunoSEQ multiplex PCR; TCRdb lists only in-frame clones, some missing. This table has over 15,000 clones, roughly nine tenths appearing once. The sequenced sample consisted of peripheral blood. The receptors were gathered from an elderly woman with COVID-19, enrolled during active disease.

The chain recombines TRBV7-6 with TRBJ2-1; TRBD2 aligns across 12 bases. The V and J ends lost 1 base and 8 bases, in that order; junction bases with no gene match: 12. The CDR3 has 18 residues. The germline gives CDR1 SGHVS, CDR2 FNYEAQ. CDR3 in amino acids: CASSLGASGRAGGYEQFF. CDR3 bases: TGTGCCAGCAGCTTAGGAGCTAGCGGGAGGGCCGGTGGGTATGAGCAGTTCTTC.

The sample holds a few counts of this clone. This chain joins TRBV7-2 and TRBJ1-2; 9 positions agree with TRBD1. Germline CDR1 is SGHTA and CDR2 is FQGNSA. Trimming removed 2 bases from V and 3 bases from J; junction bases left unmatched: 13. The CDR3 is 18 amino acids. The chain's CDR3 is CASSLYGTGFVLDYGYTF. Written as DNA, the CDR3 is TGTGCCAGCAGCTTATATGGGACAGGGTTCGTCTTGGACTATGGCTACACCTTC.

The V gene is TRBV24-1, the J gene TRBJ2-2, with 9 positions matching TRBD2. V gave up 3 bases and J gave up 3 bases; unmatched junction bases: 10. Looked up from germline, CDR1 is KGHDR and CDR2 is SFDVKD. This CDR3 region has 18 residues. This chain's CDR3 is CATSDARAGGPDTGELFF. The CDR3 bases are TGTGCCACCAGTGATGCCCGGGCGGGAGGGCCCGACACCGGGGAGCTGTTTTTT.

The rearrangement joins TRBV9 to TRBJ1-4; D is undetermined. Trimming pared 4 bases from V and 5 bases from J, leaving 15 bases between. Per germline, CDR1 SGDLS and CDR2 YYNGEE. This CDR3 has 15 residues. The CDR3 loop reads CASSPTIDRNEKLFF. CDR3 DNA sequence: TGTGCCAGCAGCCCCACTATAGATCGAAATGAAAAACTGTTTTTT. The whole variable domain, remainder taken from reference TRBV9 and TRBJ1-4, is DSGVTQTPKHLITATGQRVTLRCSPRSGDLSVYWYQQSLDQGLQFLIQYYNGEERAKGNILERFSAQQFPDLHSELNLSSLELGDSALYFCASSPTIDRNEKLFFGSGTQLSVL.

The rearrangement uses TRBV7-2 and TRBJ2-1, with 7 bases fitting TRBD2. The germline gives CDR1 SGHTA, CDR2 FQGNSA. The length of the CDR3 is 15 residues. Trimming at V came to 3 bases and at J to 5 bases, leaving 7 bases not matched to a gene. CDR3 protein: CASSFAGTTNNEQFF. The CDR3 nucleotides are TGTGCCAGCAGCTTCGCCGGGACTACCAACAATGAGCAGTTCTTC.

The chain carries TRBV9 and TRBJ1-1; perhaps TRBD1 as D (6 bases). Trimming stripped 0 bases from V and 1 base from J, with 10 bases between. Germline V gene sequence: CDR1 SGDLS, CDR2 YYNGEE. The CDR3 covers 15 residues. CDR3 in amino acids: CASSVGGHSNTEAFF. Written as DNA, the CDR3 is TGTGCCAGCAGCGTAGGGGGACATTCGAACACTGAAGCTTTCTTT.

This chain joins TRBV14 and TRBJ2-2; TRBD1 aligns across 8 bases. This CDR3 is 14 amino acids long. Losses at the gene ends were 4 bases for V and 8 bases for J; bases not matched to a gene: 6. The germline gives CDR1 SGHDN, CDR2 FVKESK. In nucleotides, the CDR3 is TGTGCCAGCAGCCCCGCCCGGGACAGGGGGGAGCTGTTTTTT. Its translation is CASSPARDRGELFF.

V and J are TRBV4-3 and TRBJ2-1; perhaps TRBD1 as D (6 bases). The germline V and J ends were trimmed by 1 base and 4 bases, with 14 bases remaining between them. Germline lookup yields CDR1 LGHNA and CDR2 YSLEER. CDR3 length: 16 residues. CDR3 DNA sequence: TGCGCCAGCAGCCAAGTTACGTGGACAGATTACAATGAGCAGTTCTTC. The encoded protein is CASSQVTWTDYNEQFF.

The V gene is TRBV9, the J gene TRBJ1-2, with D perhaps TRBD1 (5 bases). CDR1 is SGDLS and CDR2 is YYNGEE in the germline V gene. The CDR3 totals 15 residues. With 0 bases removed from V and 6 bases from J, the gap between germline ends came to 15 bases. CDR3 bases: TGTGCCAGCAGCGTAGAGCCCCGGAGGGGCGATGGCTACACCTTC. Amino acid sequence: CASSVEPRRGDGYTF.

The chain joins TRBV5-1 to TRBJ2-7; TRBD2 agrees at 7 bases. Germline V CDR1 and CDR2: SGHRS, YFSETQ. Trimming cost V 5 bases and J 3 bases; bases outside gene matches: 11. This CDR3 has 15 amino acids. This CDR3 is CASSPGGGTVYEQYF. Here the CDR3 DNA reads TGCGCCAGCAGTCCTGGGGGGGGAACTGTCTACGAGCAGTACTTC. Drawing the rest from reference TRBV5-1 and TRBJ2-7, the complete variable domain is KAGVTQTPRYLIKTRGQQVTLSCSPISGHRSVSWYQQTPGQGLQFLFEYFSETQRNKGNFPGRFSGRQFSNSRSEMNVSTLELGDSALYLCASSPGGGTVYEQYFGPGTRLTVT.

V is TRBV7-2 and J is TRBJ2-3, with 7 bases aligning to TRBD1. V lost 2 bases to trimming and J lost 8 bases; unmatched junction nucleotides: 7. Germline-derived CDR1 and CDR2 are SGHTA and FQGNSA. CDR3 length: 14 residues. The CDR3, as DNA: TGTGCCAGCAGCTTACGGCAGGGGGTTGGTACGCAGTATTTT. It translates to CASSLRQGVGTQYF.

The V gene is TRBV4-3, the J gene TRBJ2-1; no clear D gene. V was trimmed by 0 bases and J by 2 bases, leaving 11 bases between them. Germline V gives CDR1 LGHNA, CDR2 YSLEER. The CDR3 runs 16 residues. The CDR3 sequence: CASSQDGGGAYNEQFF. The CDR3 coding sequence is TGCGCCAGCAGCCAAGATGGCGGTGGCGCCTACAATGAGCAGTTCTTC.

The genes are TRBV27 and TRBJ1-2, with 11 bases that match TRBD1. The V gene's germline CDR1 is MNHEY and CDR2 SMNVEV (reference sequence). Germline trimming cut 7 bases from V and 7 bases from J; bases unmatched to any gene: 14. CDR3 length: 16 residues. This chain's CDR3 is CASTYSGQGAAVGYTF. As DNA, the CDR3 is TGTGCCAGCACCTATAGTGGACAGGGGGCTGCCGTTGGCTACACCTTC.

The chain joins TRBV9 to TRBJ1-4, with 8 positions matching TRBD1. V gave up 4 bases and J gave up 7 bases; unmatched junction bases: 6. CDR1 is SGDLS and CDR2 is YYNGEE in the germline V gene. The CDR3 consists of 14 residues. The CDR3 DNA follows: TGTGCCAGCAGCCCGACAGGGGCCGCTGAAAAACTGTTTTTT. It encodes CASSPTGAAEKLFF.

CDR3: CASTSSSRMNTEAFF. The CDR3 region has the DNA TGTGCCAGCACCTCATCGAGCCGTATGAACACTGAAGCTTTCTTT. V and J are TRBV7-8 and TRBJ1-1; the D is unclear. Germline V lookup: CDR1 SGHVS, CDR2 FQNEAQ. The CDR3 spans 15 residues. V lost 7 bases, J lost 0 bases, and 15 bases lay in between. The full variable domain, its missing parts supplied by reference TRBV7-8 and TRBJ1-1, is GAGVSQSPRYKVAKRGQDVALRCDPISGHVSLFWYQQALGQGPEFLTYFQNEAQLDKSGLPSDRFFAERPEGSVSTLKIQRTQQEDSAVYLCASTSSSRMNTEAFFGQGTRLTVV.